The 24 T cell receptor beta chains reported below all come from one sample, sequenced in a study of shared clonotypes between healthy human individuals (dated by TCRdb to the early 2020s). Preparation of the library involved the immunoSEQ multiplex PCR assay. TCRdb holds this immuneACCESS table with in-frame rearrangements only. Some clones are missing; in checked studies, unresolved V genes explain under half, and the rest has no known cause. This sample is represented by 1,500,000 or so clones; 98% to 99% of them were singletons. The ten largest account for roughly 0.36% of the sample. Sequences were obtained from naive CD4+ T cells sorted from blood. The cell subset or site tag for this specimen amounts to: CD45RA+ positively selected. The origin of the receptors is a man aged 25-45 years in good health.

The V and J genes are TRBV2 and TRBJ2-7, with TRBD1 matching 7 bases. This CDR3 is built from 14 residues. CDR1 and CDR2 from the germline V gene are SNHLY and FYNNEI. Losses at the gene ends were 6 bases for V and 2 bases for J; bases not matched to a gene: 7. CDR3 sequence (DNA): TGTGCCAGCAGCGATCAGGGGGTGACCTACGAGCAGTACTTC. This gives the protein CASSDQGVTYEQYF.

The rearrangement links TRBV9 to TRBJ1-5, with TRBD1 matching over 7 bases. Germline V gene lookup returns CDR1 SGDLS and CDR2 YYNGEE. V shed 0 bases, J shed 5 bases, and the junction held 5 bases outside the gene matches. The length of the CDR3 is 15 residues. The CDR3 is CASSVEGAPDQPQHF. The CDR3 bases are TGTGCCAGCAGCGTAGAGGGGGCGCCGGATCAGCCCCAGCATTTT.

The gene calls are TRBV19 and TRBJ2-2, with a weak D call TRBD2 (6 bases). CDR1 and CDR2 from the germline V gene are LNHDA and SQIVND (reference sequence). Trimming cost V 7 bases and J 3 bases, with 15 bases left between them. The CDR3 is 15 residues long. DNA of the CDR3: TGTGCCAGTATGTCCCCCAGGGACTACACCGGGGAGCTGTTTTTT. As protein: CASMSPRDYTGELFF.

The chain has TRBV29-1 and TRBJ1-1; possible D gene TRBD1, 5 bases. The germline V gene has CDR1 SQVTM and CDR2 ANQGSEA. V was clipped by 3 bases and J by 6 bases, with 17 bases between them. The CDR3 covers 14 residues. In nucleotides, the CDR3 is TGCAGCGTTGATAAAAACCGGGACCTCTCTGAAGCTTTCTTT. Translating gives CSVDKNRDLSEAFF.

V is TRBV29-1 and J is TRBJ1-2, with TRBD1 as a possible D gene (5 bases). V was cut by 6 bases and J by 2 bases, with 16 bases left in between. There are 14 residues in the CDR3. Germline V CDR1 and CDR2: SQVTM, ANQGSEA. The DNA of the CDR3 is TGCAGCGTCCAGGACACGATTGTAAACTATGGCTACACCTTC. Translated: CSVQDTIVNYGYTF.

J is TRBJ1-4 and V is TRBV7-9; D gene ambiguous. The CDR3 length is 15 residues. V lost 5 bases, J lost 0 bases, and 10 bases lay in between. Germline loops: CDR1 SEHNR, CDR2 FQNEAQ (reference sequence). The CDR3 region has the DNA TGTGCCAGCAGCCCCGGGAGAACAACTAATGAAAAACTGTTTTTT. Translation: CASSPGRTTNEKLFF.

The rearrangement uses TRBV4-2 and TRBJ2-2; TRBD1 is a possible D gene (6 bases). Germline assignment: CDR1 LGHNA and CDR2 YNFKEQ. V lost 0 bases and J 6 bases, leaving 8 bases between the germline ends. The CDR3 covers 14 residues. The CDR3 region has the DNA TGTGCCAGCAGCCAAGAAGGGGGACCCGGGGAGCTGTTTTTT. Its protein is CASSQEGGPGELFF.

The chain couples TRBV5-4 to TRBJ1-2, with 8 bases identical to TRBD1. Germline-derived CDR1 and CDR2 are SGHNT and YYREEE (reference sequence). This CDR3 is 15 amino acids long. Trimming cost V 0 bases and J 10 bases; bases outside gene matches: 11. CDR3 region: CASSLAGGHRSDYTF. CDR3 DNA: TGTGCCAGCAGCTTGGCAGGGGGCCATAGGAGTGACTACACCTTC.

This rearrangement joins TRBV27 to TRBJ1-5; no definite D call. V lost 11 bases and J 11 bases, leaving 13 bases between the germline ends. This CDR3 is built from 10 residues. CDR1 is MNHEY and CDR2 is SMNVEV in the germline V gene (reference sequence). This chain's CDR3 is CAPKGRAQHF. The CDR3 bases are TGTGCCCCAAAAGGGAGGGCCCAGCATTTT.

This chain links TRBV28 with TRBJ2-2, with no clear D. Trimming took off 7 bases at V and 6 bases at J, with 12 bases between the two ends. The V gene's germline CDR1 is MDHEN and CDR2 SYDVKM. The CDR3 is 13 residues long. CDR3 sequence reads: CASTQPRPGELFF. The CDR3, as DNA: TGTGCCAGCACTCAACCGAGGCCCGGGGAGCTGTTTTTT.

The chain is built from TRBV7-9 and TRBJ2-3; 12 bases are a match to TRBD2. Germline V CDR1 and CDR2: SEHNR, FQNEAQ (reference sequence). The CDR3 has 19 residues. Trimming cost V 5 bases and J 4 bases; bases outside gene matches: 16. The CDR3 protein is CASSRSGLAGPTGADTQYF. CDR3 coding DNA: TGTGCCAGCAGCCGAAGCGGACTAGCGGGACCAACCGGGGCAGATACGCAGTATTTT.

CDR3 coding DNA: TGTGCCAGCAGTCCCCGCTACAGAGATACGCAGTATTTT. Translated: CASSPRYRDTQYF. V is TRBV27 and J is TRBJ2-3; no reliable D call. V lost 5 bases and J lost 5, with 11 bases in between. The CDR3 loop spans 13 amino acids. Per germline, CDR1 MNHEY and CDR2 SMNVEV (reference sequence).

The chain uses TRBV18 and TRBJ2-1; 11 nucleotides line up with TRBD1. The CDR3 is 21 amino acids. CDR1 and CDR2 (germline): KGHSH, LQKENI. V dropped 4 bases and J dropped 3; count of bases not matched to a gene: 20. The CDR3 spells CASSLRVGQGAVGAHYNEQFF. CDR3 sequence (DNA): TGTGCCAGCTCACTCCGAGTCGGACAGGGGGCGGTGGGAGCCCACTACAATGAGCAGTTCTTC.

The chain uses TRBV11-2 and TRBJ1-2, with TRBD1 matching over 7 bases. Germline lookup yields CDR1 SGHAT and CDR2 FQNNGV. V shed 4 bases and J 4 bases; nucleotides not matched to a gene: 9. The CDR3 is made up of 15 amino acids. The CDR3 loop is CASSSRGARVYGYTF. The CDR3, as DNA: TGTGCCAGCAGCTCCAGGGGGGCCAGAGTCTATGGCTACACCTTC.

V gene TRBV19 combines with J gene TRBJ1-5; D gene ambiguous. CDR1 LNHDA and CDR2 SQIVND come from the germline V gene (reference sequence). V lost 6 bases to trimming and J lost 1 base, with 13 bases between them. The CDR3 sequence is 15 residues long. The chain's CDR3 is CASSPQRRSNQPQHF. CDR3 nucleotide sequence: TGTGCCAGTAGCCCGCAACGACGGAGCAATCAGCCCCAGCATTTT.

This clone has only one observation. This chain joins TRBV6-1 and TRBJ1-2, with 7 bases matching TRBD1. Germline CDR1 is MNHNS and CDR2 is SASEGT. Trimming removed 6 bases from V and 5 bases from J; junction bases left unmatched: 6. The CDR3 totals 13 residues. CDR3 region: CASREGAGYGYTF. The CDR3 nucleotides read TGTGCCAGCAGGGAGGGGGCAGGATATGGCTACACCTTC.

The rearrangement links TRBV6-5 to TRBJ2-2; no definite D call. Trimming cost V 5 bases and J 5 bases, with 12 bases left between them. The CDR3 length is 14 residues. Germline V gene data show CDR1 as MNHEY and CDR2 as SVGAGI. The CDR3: CASSLALTTGELFF. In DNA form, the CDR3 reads TGTGCCAGCAGTCTGGCCCTAACTACCGGGGAGCTGTTTTTT.

CDR3 DNA: TGTGCCAGCAGTCAGACGATCAGGGGAGCAGATACGCAGTATTTT. Its translation is CASSQTIRGADTQYF. V gene TRBV27 combines with J gene TRBJ2-3, with D possibly matching TRBD1 (6 bases). The V end lost 5 bases, the J end lost 4 bases, and 16 bases lay between the germline ends. CDR1 and CDR2 (germline): MNHEY, SMNVEV (reference sequence). The CDR3 consists of 15 residues.

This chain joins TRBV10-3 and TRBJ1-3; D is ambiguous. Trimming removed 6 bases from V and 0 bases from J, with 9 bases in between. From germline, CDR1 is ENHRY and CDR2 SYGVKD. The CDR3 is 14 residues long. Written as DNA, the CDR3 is TGTGCCATCAGGCGGGAGAGCTCTGGAAACACCATATATTTT. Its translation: CAIRRESSGNTIYF.

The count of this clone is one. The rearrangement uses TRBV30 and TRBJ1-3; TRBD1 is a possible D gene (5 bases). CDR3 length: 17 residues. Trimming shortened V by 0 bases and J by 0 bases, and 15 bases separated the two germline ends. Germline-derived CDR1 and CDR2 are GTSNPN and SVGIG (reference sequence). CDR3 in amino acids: CAWSVWGFLRSGNTIYF. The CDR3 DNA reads TGTGCCTGGAGTGTATGGGGGTTCCTGCGCTCTGGAAACACCATATATTTT.

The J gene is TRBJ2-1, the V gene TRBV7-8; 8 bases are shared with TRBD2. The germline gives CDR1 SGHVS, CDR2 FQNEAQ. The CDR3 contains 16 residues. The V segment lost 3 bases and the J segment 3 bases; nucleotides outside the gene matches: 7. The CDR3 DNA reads TGTGCCAGCAGCTTTAACTCAGCGGGAGTCTACAATGAGCAGTTCTTC. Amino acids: CASSFNSAGVYNEQFF.

Written as DNA, the CDR3 is TGTGCCAGCAGCGAACAGATGGGCGACAATGAGCAGTTCTTC. Translating gives CASSEQMGDNEQFF. The rearrangement links TRBV7-2 to TRBJ2-1; no clear D. Germline V gives CDR1 SGHTA, CDR2 FQGNSA. V lost 5 bases and J lost 5, with 13 bases in between. CDR3 length: 14 amino acids.

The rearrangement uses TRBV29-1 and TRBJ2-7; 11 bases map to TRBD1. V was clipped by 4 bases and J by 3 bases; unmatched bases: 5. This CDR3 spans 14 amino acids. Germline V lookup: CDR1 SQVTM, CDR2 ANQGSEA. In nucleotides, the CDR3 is TGCAGCGTTGGTGTCGGGACAGGGGGCTACGAGCAGTACTTC. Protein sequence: CSVGVGTGGYEQYF.

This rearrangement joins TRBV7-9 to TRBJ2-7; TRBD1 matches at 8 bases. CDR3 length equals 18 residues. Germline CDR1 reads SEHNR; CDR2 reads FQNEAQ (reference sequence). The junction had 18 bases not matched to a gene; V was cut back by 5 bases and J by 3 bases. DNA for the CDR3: TGTGCCAGCAGCCAGACAGGGGTTGGTATTTCTCTTCTCTACGAGCAGTACTTC. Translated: CASSQTGVGISLLYEQYF.